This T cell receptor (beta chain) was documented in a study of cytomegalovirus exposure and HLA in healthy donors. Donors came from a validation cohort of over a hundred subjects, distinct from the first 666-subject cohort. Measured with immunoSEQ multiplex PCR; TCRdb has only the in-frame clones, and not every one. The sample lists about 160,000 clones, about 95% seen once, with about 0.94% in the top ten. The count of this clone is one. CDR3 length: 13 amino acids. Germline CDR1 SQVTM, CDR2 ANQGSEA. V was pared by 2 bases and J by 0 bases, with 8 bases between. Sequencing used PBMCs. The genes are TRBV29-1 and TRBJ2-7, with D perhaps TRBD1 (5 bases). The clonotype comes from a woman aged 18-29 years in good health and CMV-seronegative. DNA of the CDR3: TGCAGCGTTGAATGGGGCCACTCCTACGAGCAGTACTTC. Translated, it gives CSVEWGHSYEQYF.